These T cell receptor beta chains were read from a single sample in a study of vaccination effects on CD4 cells after COVID-19. TCRdb's copy holds only in-frame clones and misses some; the assay was immunoSEQ multiplex PCR. The repertoire holds about 58,000 clones, roughly 80% seen once, with around 3.3% in the top ten. No cognate antigen is known for these TCRs. The material was CD4+ T cells from PBMCs cultured without peptide, obtained before COVID-19 vaccination. These receptors were obtained from a human donor who received a COVID-19 vaccine. The CDR3 runs from the conserved cysteine through the conserved F or W. Each record gives: J gene, D gene, clone size, CDR3 length, V gene, CDR3 protein, CDR3 DNA. The D gene is left open where the match is weak. The size of a clone is reported for some rows only, either as once, few or many, or as a class for expanded clones.

J gene: TRBJ1-3; D gene: -; clone size: -; CDR3 length: 13; V gene: TRBV18; CDR3 protein: CASSPPASNTIYF; CDR3 DNA: TGTGCCAGCTCACCCCCTGCAAGCAACACCATATATTTT
J gene: TRBJ1-2; D gene: TRBD1; clone size: -; CDR3 length: 16; V gene: TRBV5-1; CDR3 protein: CASSLASRQGSYGYTF; CDR3 DNA: TGCGCCAGCAGCTTGGCCTCGAGACAGGGATCATATGGCTACACCTTC
J gene: TRBJ2-3; D gene: -; clone size: -; CDR3 length: 17; V gene: TRBV15; CDR3 protein: CATSRPRDASSTDTQYF; CDR3 DNA: TGTGCCACCAGCAGACCCCGGGACGCCTCCAGCACAGATACGCAGTATTTT
J gene: TRBJ2-5; D gene: -; clone size: once; CDR3 length: 13; V gene: TRBV27; CDR3 protein: CASSLRRQETQYF; CDR3 DNA: TGTGCCAGCAGTTTAAGACGGCAAGAGACCCAGTACTTC
J gene: TRBJ1-2; D gene: -; clone size: -; CDR3 length: 18; V gene: TRBV5-4; CDR3 protein: CASSLGGVQAVRVYGYTF; CDR3 DNA: TGTGCCAGCAGCTTGGGAGGGGTACAGGCCGTGCGGGTTTATGGCTACACCTTC
J gene: TRBJ2-2; D gene: -; clone size: once; CDR3 length: 14; V gene: TRBV4-2; CDR3 protein: CASSQLQRFGELFF; CDR3 DNA: TGTGCCAGCAGCCAATTGCAGCGTTTCGGGGAGCTGTTTTTT
J gene: TRBJ2-3; D gene: TRBD2; clone size: -; CDR3 length: 17; V gene: TRBV24-1; CDR3 protein: CATSDPIRLAGADTQYF; CDR3 DNA: TGTGCCACCAGTGATCCCATTAGACTAGCGGGGGCGGATACGCAGTATTTT
J gene: TRBJ1-6; D gene: -; clone size: few; CDR3 length: 17; V gene: TRBV4-1; CDR3 protein: CASSQARASSYNSPLHF; CDR3 DNA: TGCGCCAGCAGCCAAGCCAGGGCGAGCTCCTATAATTCACCCCTCCACTTT
J gene: TRBJ2-3; D gene: -; clone size: -; CDR3 length: 14; V gene: TRBV30; CDR3 protein: CAWSNTGPADTQYF; CDR3 DNA: TGTGCCTGGAGTAACACGGGCCCCGCAGATACGCAGTATTTT
J gene: TRBJ1-6; D gene: -; clone size: once; CDR3 length: 18; V gene: TRBV6-4; CDR3 protein: CASNGGAGKVSYNSPLHF; CDR3 DNA: TGTGCCAGCAACGGAGGGGCAGGGAAAGTGTCCTATAATTCACCCCTCCACTTT
J gene: TRBJ2-3; D gene: -; clone size: -; CDR3 length: 16; V gene: TRBV18; CDR3 protein: CASSVQGIWSTDTQYF; CDR3 DNA: TGTGCCAGCTCAGTACAGGGAATATGGAGCACAGATACGCAGTATTTT
J gene: TRBJ2-6; D gene: -; clone size: -; CDR3 length: 15; V gene: TRBV18; CDR3 protein: CASSLAMTGANVLTF; CDR3 DNA: TGTGCCAGCTCCCTGGCTATGACTGGGGCCAACGTCCTGACTTTC
J gene: TRBJ2-2; D gene: -; clone size: -; CDR3 length: 14; V gene: TRBV5-3; CDR3 protein: CARSLGGVPGELFF; CDR3 DNA: TGTGCCAGAAGCTTGGGTGGGGTCCCCGGGGAGCTGTTTTTT
J gene: TRBJ1-2; D gene: -; clone size: once; CDR3 length: 16; V gene: TRBV5-1; CDR3 protein: CASSDPSAGALSGYTF; CDR3 DNA: TGCGCCAGCAGCGACCCTTCGGCGGGGGCCCTATCCGGCTACACCTTC
J gene: TRBJ1-2; D gene: -; clone size: -; CDR3 length: 14; V gene: TRBV19; CDR3 protein: CASSLVGTSYGYTF; CDR3 DNA: TGTGCCAGTAGTCTGGTTGGGACGTCCTATGGCTACACCTTC
J gene: TRBJ2-1; D gene: -; clone size: -; CDR3 length: 16; V gene: TRBV6-1; CDR3 protein: CASSEDRTGARGEQFF; CDR3 DNA: TGTGCCAGCAGTGAAGATCGAACGGGGGCACGGGGTGAGCAGTTCTTC
J gene: TRBJ1-6; D gene: TRBD1; clone size: few; CDR3 length: 16; V gene: TRBV5-1; CDR3 protein: CASSTDRAATGSPLHF; CDR3 DNA: TGCGCCAGCAGCACCGACAGGGCCGCTACAGGTTCACCCCTCCACTTT
J gene: TRBJ2-6; D gene: -; clone size: -; CDR3 length: 16; V gene: TRBV5-1; CDR3 protein: CASSLSGVSGANVLTF; CDR3 DNA: TGCGCCAGCAGCTTAAGTGGGGTCTCTGGGGCCAACGTCCTGACTTTC
J gene: TRBJ1-1; D gene: -; clone size: -; CDR3 length: 13; V gene: TRBV2; CDR3 protein: CARHREVGTEAFF; CDR3 DNA: TGTGCCAGACACAGGGAAGTTGGCACTGAAGCTTTCTTT
J gene: TRBJ1-6; D gene: TRBD1; clone size: -; CDR3 length: 15; V gene: TRBV19; CDR3 protein: CASSVGTEYNSPLHF; CDR3 DNA: TGTGCCAGTAGTGTCGGGACAGAGTATAATTCACCCCTCCACTTT
J gene: TRBJ1-2; D gene: -; clone size: -; CDR3 length: 15; V gene: TRBV29-1; CDR3 protein: CSVVSLGRSNYGYTF; CDR3 DNA: TGCAGCGTTGTATCCTTGGGGCGGTCTAACTATGGCTACACCTTC
J gene: TRBJ1-2; D gene: -; clone size: -; CDR3 length: 12; V gene: TRBV10-3; CDR3 protein: CATRAVDYGYTF; CDR3 DNA: TGTGCCACCCGAGCGGTCGACTATGGCTACACCTTC
J gene: TRBJ2-5; D gene: -; clone size: -; CDR3 length: 15; V gene: TRBV24-1; CDR3 protein: CATSEGTTPGETQYF; CDR3 DNA: TGTGCCACCAGTGAAGGCACCACACCCGGGGAGACCCAGTACTTC
J gene: TRBJ1-2; D gene: TRBD1; clone size: -; CDR3 length: 14; V gene: TRBV19; CDR3 protein: CASRAGGAVVGYTF; CDR3 DNA: TGTGCCAGTAGGGCAGGGGGCGCGGTCGTCGGCTACACCTTC
J gene: TRBJ2-6; D gene: -; clone size: -; CDR3 length: 16; V gene: TRBV28; CDR3 protein: CASSLPQGTGANVLTF; CDR3 DNA: TGTGCCAGCAGTTTACCACAAGGGACTGGGGCCAACGTCCTGACTTTC
J gene: TRBJ1-2; D gene: -; clone size: -; CDR3 length: 14; V gene: TRBV3-1/TRBV3-2; CDR3 protein: CASSQRTDTYGYTF; CDR3 DNA: TGTGCCAGCAGCCAACGGACAGACACCTATGGCTACACCTTC
J gene: TRBJ2-1; D gene: TRBD2; clone size: -; CDR3 length: 13; V gene: TRBV7-2; CDR3 protein: CASNRGGRGEQFF; CDR3 DNA: TGTGCCAGCAACCGGGGGGGCCGGGGTGAGCAGTTCTTC
J gene: TRBJ2-5; D gene: TRBD1; clone size: -; CDR3 length: 13; V gene: TRBV27; CDR3 protein: CARPHTGEETQYF; CDR3 DNA: TGTGCCAGACCTCATACAGGGGAAGAGACCCAGTACTTC
J gene: TRBJ1-2; D gene: TRBD1; clone size: once; CDR3 length: 11; V gene: TRBV29-1; CDR3 protein: CSVGVTGRSTF; CDR3 DNA: TGCAGCGTTGGGGTGACAGGGCGCAGCACCTTC
J gene: TRBJ2-2; D gene: -; clone size: -; CDR3 length: 12; V gene: TRBV7-8; CDR3 protein: CASSLGTGELFF; CDR3 DNA: TGTGCCAGCAGCTTGGGCACCGGGGAGCTGTTTTTT
J gene: TRBJ1-3; D gene: TRBD1; clone size: -; CDR3 length: 14; V gene: TRBV10-3; CDR3 protein: CATLGQVLGNTIYF; CDR3 DNA: TGTGCCACCCTTGGACAGGTGCTTGGAAACACCATATATTTT
J gene: TRBJ1-5; D gene: -; clone size: -; CDR3 length: 12; V gene: TRBV7-2; CDR3 protein: CASSLQNQPQHF; CDR3 DNA: TGTGCCAGCAGCTTACAAAATCAGCCCCAGCATTTT
J gene: TRBJ1-2; D gene: TRBD1; clone size: -; CDR3 length: 13; V gene: TRBV28; CDR3 protein: CASSTGGNYGYTF; CDR3 DNA: TGTGCCAGCAGTACAGGGGGGAACTATGGCTACACCTTC
J gene: TRBJ2-5; D gene: -; clone size: -; CDR3 length: 14; V gene: TRBV5-1; CDR3 protein: CASSPARGEETQYF; CDR3 DNA: TGCGCCAGCAGCCCGGCGCGCGGGGAAGAGACCCAGTACTTC
J gene: TRBJ2-1; D gene: -; clone size: -; CDR3 length: 17; V gene: TRBV4-1; CDR3 protein: CASSQGPAQGSYNEQFF; CDR3 DNA: TGCGCCAGCAGCCAAGGTCCAGCCCAGGGATCCTACAATGAGCAGTTCTTC
J gene: TRBJ1-2; D gene: TRBD1; clone size: -; CDR3 length: 15; V gene: TRBV6-5; CDR3 protein: CASSKTGPANYGYTF; CDR3 DNA: TGTGCCAGCAGTAAGACAGGGCCAGCTAACTATGGCTACACCTTC
J gene: TRBJ1-1; D gene: -; clone size: -; CDR3 length: 13; V gene: TRBV5-6; CDR3 protein: CASSLPRNTEAFF; CDR3 DNA: TGTGCCAGCAGCTTGCCCAGGAACACTGAAGCTTTCTTT
J gene: TRBJ2-3; D gene: TRBD2; clone size: once; CDR3 length: 16; V gene: TRBV5-1; CDR3 protein: CASSFQNGGNTDTQYF; CDR3 DNA: TGCGCCAGCAGCTTTCAAAACGGGGGGAACACAGATACGCAGTATTTT
J gene: TRBJ1-5; D gene: -; clone size: once; CDR3 length: 14; V gene: TRBV7-2; CDR3 protein: CASSPQSSNQPQHF; CDR3 DNA: TGTGCCAGCAGCCCACAGAGTAGCAATCAGCCCCAGCATTTT
J gene: TRBJ1-5; D gene: -; clone size: few; CDR3 length: 15; V gene: TRBV4-1; CDR3 protein: CASSQDSGRNQPQHF; CDR3 DNA: TGCGCCAGCAGCCAAGATTCGGGCAGAAATCAGCCCCAGCATTTT